One T cell receptor (beta chain) is described in this entry. What it binds is unknown. The CDR3 covers 15 residues. The germline V gene has CDR1 SEHNR and CDR2 FQNEAQ (reference sequence). Trimming pared 1 base from V and 5 bases from J, leaving 14 bases between. Template for every sorted-subset replicate PCR totaled approximately 0.2 ug DNA, around 33,000 T cell genomes. Clones were sequenced by immunoSEQ multiplex PCR, and TCRdb holds only the in-frame ones, with some missing. This sample carries around 2.5 million clones, under 95% of them seen once, and the ten largest clones take approximately 0.37%. The data derive from a study of shared clonotypes between healthy human individuals. The study, taken as a whole, reports: The rarefaction results pointed to incomplete sorted-subset sequencing despite large depth. A generally larger estimated richness was seen in naive subsets than in memory subsets. Researchers sampled blood only, noting tissue repertoires likely differ.

The genes are TRBV7-9 and TRBJ1-1; TRBD1 might be the D (6 bases). The sequence came from a man younger than 35 in good health. Some clones in this sample may be carry-over from other donors' samples. What was sequenced was naive CD4+ T cells from PBMCs. Noted subset: CD45RA+ positively selected. The CDR3 DNA reads TGTGCCAGCAGCTTAGTTTTAGGGGGAGGTACTGAAGCTTTCTTT. It is translated as CASSLVLGGGTEAFF.